Below, 10 T cell receptor beta chains from the same sample are listed, as sequenced in a study of blood T cell repertoires in COVID-19. Data came from immunoSEQ multiplex PCR; TCRdb stores just in-frame clones and leaves some out. The data contain 150,000 to 200,000 clones, nearly 90% of them seen just once; the ten biggest clones take up 1.5% to 2%. The sequencing sample was made of peripheral blood. The source is a man younger than 30 who had recovered from COVID-19.

This chain joins TRBV4-1 and TRBJ2-6; D remains ambiguous. Germline assignment: CDR1 MGHRA and CDR2 YSYEKL. V was shortened by 5 bases and J by 2 bases, with 7 bases between the two germline ends. CDR3 size: 14 residues. CDR3 in DNA: TGCGCCAGCAGCTCAGTCCCTGGGGCCAACGTCCTGACTTTC. It is translated as CASSSVPGANVLTF.

The genes are TRBV20-1 and TRBJ2-6; 7 bases are a match to TRBD1. CDR3 length equals 16 residues. Germline CDR1 DFQATT, CDR2 SNEGSKA (reference sequence). The trim removed 3 bases at V and 2 bases at J, leaving 7 bases unmatched. This chain's CDR3 is CSASPTGTAGANVLTF. In DNA, the CDR3 is TGCAGTGCTAGTCCTACTGGGACAGCTGGGGCCAACGTCCTGACTTTC.

The chain carries TRBV7-2 and TRBJ2-2, with D possibly being TRBD1 (6 bases). CDR3 size: 14 residues. Per the germline V gene, CDR1 is SGHTA and CDR2 is FQGNSA. V gave up 3 bases and J gave up 7 bases, with 12 bases separating them. In nucleotides, the CDR3 is TGTGCCAGCAGCTTTTTACAGGGTCTCGGGGAGCTGTTTTTT. Amino acids: CASSFLQGLGELFF. Full variable domain (missing parts from reference TRBV7-2 and TRBJ2-2): GAGVSQSPSNKVTEKGKDVELRCDPISGHTALYWYRQSLGQGLEFLIYFQGNSAPDKSGLPSDRFSAERTGGSVSTLTIQRTQQEDSAVYLCASSFLQGLGELFFGEGSRLTVL.

The V call is TRBV7-9, the J call TRBJ1-2, with D tentatively TRBD1 (5 bases). Trimming stripped 1 base from V and 4 bases from J, with 13 bases between. CDR3 length: 15 residues. Germline V gives CDR1 SEHNR, CDR2 FQNEAQ (reference sequence). The CDR3 region has the DNA TGTGCCAGCAGCTTAGAAAATTGGGGCCTCTATGGCTACACCTTC. As protein: CASSLENWGLYGYTF.

The rearrangement links TRBV5-1 to TRBJ1-1, with 8 positions matching TRBD1. Germline CDR1 SGHRS, CDR2 YFSETQ. V lost 4 bases, J lost 3 bases, and 5 bases stayed unmatched. This CDR3 has 14 residues. The chain's CDR3 is CASSRTGRDTEAFF. CDR3 sequence (DNA): TGCGCCAGCAGCCGGACAGGGAGAGACACTGAAGCTTTCTTT.

The chain joins TRBV19 to TRBJ1-5; D call uncertain. V was cut by 1 base and J by 1 base, with 11 bases left in between. The CDR3 loop spans 16 amino acids. CDR1 and CDR2 (germline): LNHDA, SQIVND (reference sequence). CDR3 sequence reads: CASSIGGHGSNQPQHF. CDR3 bases: TGTGCCAGTAGTATAGGTGGGCATGGGAGCAATCAGCCCCAGCATTTT.

V and J are TRBV19 and TRBJ1-2; D might be TRBD1 (5 bases). CDR3 length: 14 residues. The V gene lost 1 base and the J gene lost 8 bases, with 14 bases spanning the gap. Germline V gene data show CDR1 as LNHDA and CDR2 as SQIVND (reference sequence). CDR3 sequence: CASSIVGRGSGYTF. DNA for the CDR3: TGTGCCAGTAGTATAGTAGGGCGGGGGAGCGGCTACACCTTC.

The chain couples TRBV6-5 to TRBJ2-7, with 8 bases lining up with TRBD2. Losses at the gene ends were 4 bases for V and 2 bases for J; bases not matched to a gene: 7. Germline V gene lookup returns CDR1 MNHEY and CDR2 SVGAGI. This CDR3 comprises 15 residues. For the CDR3, the DNA is TGTGCCAGCAGTTGGCTAGCGGGTGCTACCTACGAGCAGTACTTC. Its protein product is CASSWLAGATYEQYF.

The chain employs TRBV7-2 and TRBJ2-3; D not certain. V lost 6 bases, J lost 3 bases, and 4 bases lay in between. In germline, CDR1 is SGHTA, CDR2 FQGNSA. The CDR3 is 11 amino acids. CDR3 in amino acids: CASRRTDTQYF. DNA for the CDR3: TGTGCCAGCAGGCGGACAGATACGCAGTATTTT.

This clone was counted between two and nine times. The J gene is TRBJ2-5, the V gene TRBV6-2 or TRBV6-3, with 9 bases that match TRBD1. With 4 bases clipped from V and 5 bases from J, the junction kept 8 bases outside the gene matches. The CDR3 contains 15 residues. Germline CDR1 MNHEY, CDR2 SVGEGT. DNA of the CDR3: TGTGCCAGCAGTTCGACAGGGGGGAAGGGGGAGACCCAGTACTTC. Its protein product is CASSSTGGKGETQYF.